The clone carrying this T cell receptor (beta chain) has only a few counts. Its antigen is still unknown. There are 18 residues in the CDR3. Germline V gives CDR1 SQVTM, CDR2 ANQGSEA. J was trimmed by 2 bases and V by 1 base; bases with no gene match: 14. The record originates from a study of cytomegalovirus exposure and HLA in healthy donors. Study-wide findings and caveats: Presence/absence analyses treated sequencing depth as roughly uniform across donors. HLA-A and HLA-B allele assignments for most subjects were reportedly predicted accurately using TCR beta sequences. Later analysis suggested links between common viral pathogens and several top significant clusters. A link between a missense DCLRE1C variant and TCR beta V- and J-gene trimming emerged from a later analysis.

The PCR was carried out with 60 Vbeta primers and 13 Jbeta primers. Profiling relied on immunoSEQ multiplex PCR, and the TCRdb table lists in-frame clones only, not all of them. The table records 70,000 to 90,000 clones, about 72% of them present only once. The receptor comes from a man in his forties in good health and CMV-seropositive. The sequencing input was PBMCs. This chain connects TRBV29-1 to TRBJ1-1, with 9 bases lining up with TRBD1. The CDR3 here is CSVEVYRGHLVPNTEAFF. Here the CDR3 DNA reads TGCAGCGTTGAAGTTTACAGGGGGCATCTTGTCCCAAACACTGAAGCTTTCTTT.